Sequencing of this T cell receptor beta chain was carried out in a study of cytomegalovirus exposure and HLA in healthy donors. There are 13 residues in the CDR3. Germline CDR1 MGHDK, CDR2 SYGVNS. Trimming removed 6 bases from V and 5 bases from J; junction bases left unmatched: 2. Study-level findings and limits: Rates of TCR association differed by HLA locus in a later analysis, with DRB1 highest and HLA-C lowest. An analysis that came later showed most CMV-associated TCR beta chains appearing HLA-restricted.

Comments on this clone: Its specificity is not known.

The primer mix had 60 Vbeta and 13 Jbeta primers. Sequencing used immunoSEQ multiplex PCR; TCRdb keeps in-frame clones, though not all of them. The table includes roughly 110,000 clones, over 65% detected once. This rearrangement joins TRBV25-1 to TRBJ2-7, with 12 bases that match TRBD2. Sequencing was performed on PBMCs. The source of this sequence is a woman in her thirties or forties in good health and CMV-seropositive. The CDR3 sequence is CASRLAGGDEQYF. In DNA, the CDR3 is TGTGCCAGCAGACTAGCGGGGGGCGACGAGCAGTACTTC.